One and the same sample provided the 30 T cell receptor beta chains below, sequenced in a study of cytomegalovirus exposure and HLA in healthy donors. Vbeta (60) and Jbeta (13) primers were used in the PCR. Repertoires were generated with immunoSEQ multiplex PCR, while TCRdb's copy carries only in-frame clones and drops some. The repertoire holds 150,000 to 200,000 clones, approximately 80% seen once, with about 1.5% in the top ten. The sequencing input was PBMCs. These TCRs come from a woman under 30 in good health and CMV-seronegative.

This clone was counted between two and nine times. The V and J genes are TRBV5-1 and TRBJ1-1; 7 nucleotides agree with TRBD1. The trim removed 4 bases at V and 8 bases at J, leaving 5 bases unmatched. Germline lookup yields CDR1 SGHRS and CDR2 YFSETQ. The CDR3 loop spans 12 amino acids. The DNA of the CDR3 is TGCGCCAGCAGCGTCCGACAGGGAGAAGCTTTCTTT. Protein product: CASSVRQGEAFF.

This chain links TRBV29-1 with TRBJ1-3; 9 nucleotides match TRBD1. Losses at the gene ends were 7 bases for V and 0 bases for J; bases not matched to a gene: 4. The CDR3 runs 14 residues. Germline CDR1 is SQVTM and CDR2 is ANQGSEA. CDR3 sequence: CSATGQGSGNTIYF. The DNA for the CDR3 is TGCAGCGCCACGGGACAGGGCTCTGGAAACACCATATATTTT.

The V call is TRBV15, the J call TRBJ2-6; 7 nucleotides line up with TRBD1. V trimming: 6 bases; J trimming: 3 bases; junction bases outside the gene matches: 8. Germline-derived CDR1 and CDR2 are LNHNV and YYDKDF (reference sequence). This CDR3 is built from 16 residues. The CDR3 is CATSTPGTVGANVLTF. The CDR3, as DNA: TGTGCCACCAGTACCCCTGGGACAGTTGGGGCCAACGTCCTGACTTTC. The whole variable domain, filled in from reference TRBV15 and TRBJ2-6, reads DAMVIQNPRYQVTQFGKPVTLSCSQTLNHNVMYWYQQKSSQAPKLLFHYYDKDFNNEADTPDNFQSRRPNTSFCFLDIRSPGLGDTAMYLCATSTPGTVGANVLTFGAGSRLTVL.

The CDR3 sequence: CASRAMTGRTYEQYF. CDR3 nucleotide sequence: TGTGCCAGCAGGGCGATGACAGGACGGACCTACGAGCAGTACTTC. This rearrangement joins TRBV27 to TRBJ2-7; possibly TRBD1 for D (6 bases). The V gene's germline CDR1 is MNHEY and CDR2 SMNVEV (reference sequence). This CDR3 contains 15 residues. The V and J ends lost 6 bases and 2 bases respectively, with 17 bases between them.

This clone was counted a single time. V is TRBV14 and J is TRBJ2-1; the match to TRBD2 covers 12 bases. V shed 3 bases, J shed 12 bases, and the junction held 3 bases outside the gene matches. Germline assignment: CDR1 SGHDN and CDR2 FVKESK. The CDR3 runs 13 residues. The DNA for the CDR3 is TGTGCCAGCAGCCACCCTAGCGGGAGGGTGCAGTTCTTC. Amino acid sequence: CASSHPSGRVQFF.

This chain uses TRBV11-2 with TRBJ2-7; TRBD2 matches at 8 bases. CDR3 length equals 15 residues. Germline V CDR1 and CDR2: SGHAT, FQNNGV. J gave up 4 bases and V 1 base, and 6 bases lay outside the gene matches. In DNA form, the CDR3 reads TGTGCCAGCAGCTTAGCCGGGGGACTAGGGTACGAGCAGTACGTC. It codes for CASSLAGGLGYEQYV.

This clone was detected only once. The rearrangement joins TRBV6-5 to TRBJ2-1, with 13 bases lining up with TRBD2. CDR1 and CDR2 (germline): MNHEY, SVGAGI. The CDR3 is 16 residues long. V lost 3 bases to trimming and J lost 5 bases; unmatched junction nucleotides: 4. CDR3 nucleotides: TGTGCCAGCAGTTATAGGGGGACTAGCGGGAACAATGAGCAGTTCTTC. It translates to CASSYRGTSGNNEQFF.

The chain links TRBV28 to TRBJ1-1; 7 bases are shared with TRBD1. The CDR3 contains 14 residues. V trimming: 6 bases; J trimming: 5 bases; junction bases outside the gene matches: 9. Germline V gene lookup returns CDR1 MDHEN and CDR2 SYDVKM. In DNA form, the CDR3 reads TGTGCCAGCAGCCCGACAGGGTTTGGTACTGAAGCTTTCTTT. Its protein is CASSPTGFGTEAFF.

The CDR3 spells CASSNREETQYF. Written as DNA, the CDR3 is TGTGCCAGCAGCAACAGGGAAGAGACCCAGTACTTC. The chain combines TRBV11-3 with TRBJ2-5, with D possibly TRBD1 on 6 matching bases. Germline assignment: CDR1 SGHNT and CDR2 YENEEA. The V gene lost 5 bases and the J gene lost 3 bases, with 7 bases spanning the gap. This CDR3 spans 12 amino acids.

The rearrangement uses TRBV18 and TRBJ1-1; D is uncertain. Germline V gene data show CDR1 as KGHSH and CDR2 as LQKENI. The V end lost 3 bases, the J end lost 8 bases, and 7 bases lay between the germline ends. This CDR3 contains 11 residues. In nucleotides, the CDR3 is TGTGCCAGCTCACCCTCGGTCGAAGCTTTCTTT. Its protein is CASSPSVEAFF. Based on the CDR3 plus reference TRBV18 and TRBJ1-1, the full variable domain is NAGVMQNPRHLVRRRGQEARLRCSPMKGHSHVYWYRQLPEEGLKFMVYLQKENIIDESGMPKERFSAEFPKEGPSILRIQQVVRGDSAAYFCASSPSVEAFFGQGTRLTVV.

This chain's CDR3 is CAWSVWTEETQYF. The CDR3 nucleotides are TGTGCCTGGAGTGTATGGACAGAAGAGACCCAGTACTTC. V and J are TRBV30 and TRBJ2-5; D perhaps matches TRBD1 (6 bases). Trimming removed 0 bases from V and 3 bases from J, with 8 bases in between. CDR1 and CDR2 (germline): GTSNPN, SVGIG (reference sequence). The CDR3 spans 13 residues.

The chain has TRBV19 and TRBJ1-1; TRBD1 agrees at 8 bases. This CDR3 contains 13 residues. The V segment lost 6 bases and the J segment 8 bases; nucleotides outside the gene matches: 8. Germline lookup yields CDR1 LNHDA and CDR2 SQIVND (reference sequence). This CDR3 is CASRPRTGTEAFF. CDR3 sequence (DNA): TGTGCCAGTAGGCCTCGGACAGGGACCGAAGCTTTCTTT. Complete variable domain (other parts from reference TRBV19 and TRBJ1-1): DGGITQSPKYLFRKEGQNVTLSCEQNLNHDAMYWYRQDPGQGLRLIYYSQIVNDFQKGDIAEGYSVSREKKESFPLTVTSAQKNPTAFYLCASRPRTGTEAFFGQGTRLTVV.

The chain employs TRBV7-2 and TRBJ1-2; D perhaps matches TRBD1 (5 bases). The CDR3 is 16 amino acids. The germline CDR1 and CDR2 sequences are SGHTA and FQGNSA. V was pared by 5 bases and J by 8 bases, with 24 bases between. The CDR3 bases are TGTGCCAGCAGCCAACGTCAGGGAGGGTTAGGAGGCGGCTACACCTTC. This sequence encodes CASSQRQGGLGGGYTF.

The rearrangement joins TRBV6-5 to TRBJ2-5; D is possibly TRBD1 (5 bases). Trimming stripped 6 bases from V and 1 base from J, with 15 bases between. Germline lookup yields CDR1 MNHEY and CDR2 SVGAGI. The CDR3 is made up of 15 amino acids. The CDR3, as DNA: TGTGCCAGCAGGCCAAACAGGTTGCCCCAAGAGACCCAGTACTTC. Protein sequence: CASRPNRLPQETQYF.

The chain links TRBV14 to TRBJ2-7; the D gene is possibly TRBD2 (5 bases). CDR3 length equals 15 residues. Germline V gives CDR1 SGHDN, CDR2 FVKESK. V was cut by 4 bases and J by 2 bases, with 15 bases left in between. This CDR3 is CASSPRRALPYEQYF. The CDR3 region has the DNA TGTGCCAGCAGCCCTAGGCGGGCCCTCCCCTACGAGCAGTACTTC.

V usage is TRBV7-2 and J usage is TRBJ2-5; TRBD2 matches at 14 bases. This CDR3 has 16 amino acids. Germline values: CDR1 SGHTA, CDR2 FQGNSA. With 5 bases clipped from V and 4 bases from J, the junction kept 6 bases outside the gene matches. The CDR3 coding sequence is TGTGCCAGCAGCCCTACCGGACTAGCGGGAGGAGAGACCCAGTACTTC. It is translated as CASSPTGLAGGETQYF.

The chain joins TRBV13 to TRBJ2-3; no firm D call. CDR3 length: 14 amino acids. The V end lost 6 bases, the J end lost 1 base, and 11 bases lay between the germline ends. Germline V CDR1 and CDR2: PRHDT, FYEKMQ (reference sequence). For the CDR3, the DNA is TGTGCCAGCAGTCTCCGGGTAGGCACAGATACGCAGTATTTT. It encodes CASSLRVGTDTQYF.

The V call is TRBV10-2, the J call TRBJ1-2; D uncertain. CDR1 is WSHSY and CDR2 is SAAADI in the germline V gene. There are 16 residues in the CDR3. V was shortened by 0 bases and J by 8 bases, with 19 bases between the two germline ends. In DNA form, the CDR3 reads TGCGCCAGCAGTGAGTCGGGCCGCGACCCCATCCTCGGCTACACCTTC. This gives the protein CASSESGRDPILGYTF.

The chain links TRBV2 to TRBJ2-1; 8 bases agree with TRBD2. J lost 3 bases, V lost 5 bases, and 6 bases had no gene match. Germline loops: CDR1 SNHLY, CDR2 FYNNEI. The CDR3 contains 15 residues. CDR3 nucleotides: TGTGCCAGCAGTCACGGGAGGGGGGACTACAATGAGCAGTTCTTC. Protein sequence: CASSHGRGDYNEQFF.

J is TRBJ2-7 and V is TRBV5-4, with 8 nucleotides matching TRBD2. Looked up from germline, CDR1 is SGHNT and CDR2 is YYREEE (reference sequence). The CDR3 length is 16 residues. V was clipped by 4 bases and J by 2 bases; unmatched bases: 11. In DNA, the CDR3 is TGTGCCAGCAGCCTAACGGGGGGGGTATGGACCTACGAGCAGTACTTC. It translates to CASSLTGGVWTYEQYF.

This chain joins TRBV19 and TRBJ2-2, with 12 bases that match TRBD2. Germline loops: CDR1 LNHDA, CDR2 SQIVND (reference sequence). Unmatched junction bases numbered 19, after V lost 7 bases and J lost 4 bases. This CDR3 spans 20 amino acids. The CDR3 loop is CASTTMPRLAGEFSTGELFF. CDR3 nucleotides: TGTGCCAGTACTACAATGCCCAGACTAGCGGGAGAATTTAGCACCGGGGAGCTGTTTTTT.

The V call is TRBV29-1, the J call TRBJ2-3; 8 bases align to TRBD2. This CDR3 has 15 amino acids. Germline assignment: CDR1 SQVTM and CDR2 ANQGSEA. J gave up 4 bases and V 7 bases, and 13 bases lay outside the gene matches. CDR3 protein: CSAIIEREIPDTQYF. For the CDR3, the DNA is TGCAGCGCGATAATAGAGCGGGAGATCCCAGATACGCAGTATTTT.

The chain employs TRBV7-9 and TRBJ1-2; D unclear. The V and J ends lost 5 bases and 3 bases respectively, with 19 bases between them. The CDR3 is made up of 16 amino acids. Germline CDR1 SEHNR, CDR2 FQNEAQ (reference sequence). As DNA, the CDR3 is TGTGCCAGCAGCCTCCTTACCGAGAAACCTGACTATGGCTACACCTTC. Its protein is CASSLLTEKPDYGYTF.

The J gene is TRBJ1-2, the V gene TRBV9; 7 bases fit TRBD1. Germline CDR1 and CDR2: SGDLS and YYNGEE. Unmatched junction bases numbered 9, after V lost 4 bases and J lost 9 bases. The CDR3 is made up of 13 amino acids. The CDR3 region is CASSIDRVGSYTF. The CDR3 coding sequence is TGTGCCAGCAGCATAGACAGGGTGGGGAGCTACACCTTC.

This clone was seen only a few times. V is TRBV7-2 and J is TRBJ1-2; D is possibly TRBD1 (5 bases). The length of the CDR3 is 14 residues. Looked up from germline, CDR1 is SGHTA and CDR2 is FQGNSA. V was shortened by 3 bases and J by 8 bases, with 16 bases between the two germline ends. DNA of the CDR3: TGTGCCAGCAGCTTTGTGTTCCGGGGGTCCGGCTACACCTTC. Amino acid sequence: CASSFVFRGSGYTF.

V usage is TRBV7-2 and J usage is TRBJ1-1, with TRBD1 as a possible D gene (5 bases). V gave up 5 bases and J gave up 1 base, with 14 bases separating them. The germline V gene has CDR1 SGHTA and CDR2 FQGNSA. CDR3 length: 15 residues. The CDR3 sequence: CASSLRGDWNTEAFF. CDR3 DNA: TGTGCCAGCAGCCTCCGTGGGGACTGGAACACTGAAGCTTTCTTT.

V and J are TRBV27 and TRBJ1-5; D remains ambiguous. The CDR3 is 18 amino acids. Germline CDR1 reads MNHEY; CDR2 reads SMNVEV (reference sequence). V lost 1 base to trimming and J lost 1 base, with 17 bases between them. CDR3 in DNA: TGTGCCAGCAGTTTATACCCCCCTCAGGTGAGAAGCAATCAGCCCCAGCATTTT. Translated, it gives CASSLYPPQVRSNQPQHF.

The rearrangement uses TRBV5-8 and TRBJ2-2, with TRBD2 as a possible D gene (6 bases). V was pared by 4 bases and J by 4 bases, with 8 bases between. Germline V gives CDR1 SGHTS, CDR2 YDEGEE. The CDR3 is 13 amino acids. This CDR3 is CASSPTSTGELFF. The CDR3 DNA reads as TGTGCCAGCAGCCCGACTAGCACCGGGGAGCTGTTTTTT.

The chain couples TRBV7-9 to TRBJ2-7; TRBD1 matches at 10 bases. Per germline, CDR1 SEHNR and CDR2 FQNEAQ (reference sequence). V was pared by 4 bases and J by 7 bases, with 1 base of the junction left unmatched. CDR3 length: 12 residues. Written as DNA, the CDR3 is TGTGCCAGCAGCTCGGGACAGGGGGAGCAGTACTTC. It encodes CASSSGQGEQYF.

The V gene is TRBV6-5, the J gene TRBJ1-4; no definite D call. V gave up 6 bases and J gave up 4 bases, with 12 bases separating them. CDR1 MNHEY and CDR2 SVGAGI come from the germline V gene. CDR3 size: 14 residues. DNA for the CDR3: TGTGCCAGCAGAGCCGGGGTTAATAATGAAAAACTGTTTTTT. It encodes CASRAGVNNEKLFF.